This TCR beta chain derives from a study of blood T cells in healthy people across ages. Then a second PCR, running about 6 to 11 cycles, was carried out with a sample-barcoded 5' primer and a J-beta primer mix. One entry per CDR3 protein, called by TCRdb with MiXCR from the 5' RACE reads. The sample has just over 1 million distinct CDR3 sequences, roughly 45% seen once. J gave up 5 bases and V 4 bases, and 5 bases lay outside the gene matches. Germline CDR1 SGHTA, CDR2 FQGNSA. This CDR3 contains 13 residues. The rearrangement joins TRBV7-2 to TRBJ2-7; 7 nucleotides line up with TRBD2. The sequence was obtained from a woman aged 55-70 years in good health. Material: blood. CDR3 region: CASSWRRGDEQYF. The CDR3 bases are TGTGCCAGCAGCTGGCGACGGGGGGACGAGCAGTACTTC.